The 8 T cell receptor beta chains below come from one sample, sequenced in a study of T cell changes during pregnancy in multiple sclerosis. Assay used: immunoSEQ multiplex PCR; TCRdb lists only in-frame clones, some missing. This table holds tens of thousands of clones, just over 90% found once. The starting material was CD4+ T cells from peripheral blood mononuclear cells, obtained in the second trimester of pregnancy. These receptors all stem from a female donor with multiple sclerosis, enrolled in a pregnancy study.

The chain carries TRBV7-6 and TRBJ1-1; D not certain. The CDR3 has 14 amino acids. V was shortened by 0 bases and J by 0 bases, with 5 bases between the two germline ends. Per germline, CDR1 SGHVS and CDR2 FNYEAQ. CDR3 protein: CASSLAPVNTEAFF. CDR3 coding DNA: TGTGCCAGCAGCTTAGCGCCAGTGAACACTGAAGCTTTCTTT.

The rearrangement joins TRBV19 to TRBJ1-4; no clear D gene. V was shortened by 5 bases and J by 0 bases, with 16 bases between the two germline ends. The CDR3 is 17 amino acids. Per the germline V gene, CDR1 is LNHDA and CDR2 is SQIVND (reference sequence). CDR3 amino acids: CASSSDGADATNEKLFF. CDR3 coding DNA: TGTGCCAGTAGTTCCGACGGAGCAGACGCAACTAATGAAAAACTGTTTTTT.

This chain uses TRBV7-3 with TRBJ2-7; tentative D call: TRBD2 (6 bases). V was pared by 1 base and J by 3 bases, with 13 bases between. CDR1 is SGHTA and CDR2 is FQGTGA in the germline V gene. The CDR3 has 15 residues. The CDR3 loop is CASSLNRLEGYEQYF. CDR3 nucleotide sequence: TGTGCCAGCAGCTTAAATAGGTTGGAGGGCTACGAGCAGTACTTC.

The V and J genes are TRBV21-1 and TRBJ1-2. TRBV21-1 corresponds to a pseudogene. The CDR3 is 16 amino acids. CDR3 bases: TGTGCCAGCAGCAAAAAAAACTACCACGAGGCCTATGGCTACACCTTC. It translates to CASSKKNYHEAYGYTF.

This chain connects TRBV5-1 to TRBJ2-5, with 16 bases matching TRBD2. The J segment lost 5 bases and the V segment lost 4 bases, leaving 5 bases of the junction unmatched. Germline assignment: CDR1 SGHRS and CDR2 YFSETQ. There are 16 residues in the CDR3. The CDR3 bases are TGCGCCAGCAGCCCGGGACTAGCGGGAGGGTATGAGACCCAGTACTTC. This sequence encodes CASSPGLAGGYETQYF.

The V call is TRBV28, the J call TRBJ1-2, with D possibly matching TRBD1 (5 bases). Trimming cost V 7 bases and J 7 bases, with 16 bases left between them. Germline loops: CDR1 MDHEN, CDR2 SYDVKM. This CDR3 has 13 residues. CDR3 sequence: CASTPGGGFGYTF. The CDR3 DNA follows: TGTGCCAGCACCCCCGGGGGGGGGTTTGGCTACACCTTC.

This clone occurred a few times. This rearrangement joins TRBV7-9 to TRBJ2-7, with TRBD2 as a possible D gene (5 bases). Trimming left V 1 base short and J 7 bases short, with 8 bases between. Germline V gene sequence: CDR1 SEHNR, CDR2 FQNEAQ (reference sequence). CDR3 size: 12 residues. The CDR3 loop reads CASSLGSGEQYF. CDR3 sequence (DNA): TGTGCCAGCAGCTTAGGATCGGGGGAGCAGTACTTC.

The V and J genes are TRBV4-1 and TRBJ2-7; D is undetermined. The length of the CDR3 is 14 residues. The germline V gene has CDR1 MGHRA and CDR2 YSYEKL. Trimming removed 4 bases from V and 0 bases from J, with 10 bases in between. The CDR3 region has the DNA TGCGCCAGCAGCCTCAGGCAGAGCTCCTACGAGCAGTACTTC. This sequence encodes CASSLRQSSYEQYF.